These T cell receptor beta chains were read from a single sample in a study of blood T cell repertoires in COVID-19. Only in-frame clones appear in the TCRdb table, and some are missing; sequencing was by immunoSEQ multiplex PCR. The table lists roughly 87,000 clones, around 81% of them singletons, with about 2% in the top ten. Material for sequencing was peripheral blood. Source of these receptors: a woman between 70 and 85 years old with acute or convalescent COVID-19. Each CDR3 is given without its conserved first and last residue. D genes are given only for firm matches.

ASKSTATYGYT,.,TRBV2
ATSDPRQGSGANVLT,TRBD1,TRBV24-1
ASSPGQKYEQY,TRBD1,TRBV27
ASSGPGTSAQETQY,TRBD2,TRBV10-1
ASSLISDNYGYT,.,TRBV11-2
ASSQRTGIYGYT,TRBD1,TRBV4-2
ASKGISGNTIY,.,TRBV19
ASSPNRGLAGGSGELF,TRBD2,TRBV5-5
ASSLDTRAVT,.,TRBV11-3
SARLREELF,.,TRBV20-1
ASSLDRDTQY,.,TRBV11-2
ASSEQGGVNTEAF,.,TRBV2
ASSGSGANYGYT,.,TRBV19
SVVRSGTEAF,.,TRBV29-1
ASSLQGADTEAF,TRBD1,TRBV2
ASSQQGYTFGANVLT,.,TRBV23-1
ASSLAQGSPLH,.,TRBV7-9
ASSQNRGASSYGYT,TRBD1,TRBV18
ASSYINYGYT,.,TRBV7-8
ASSPEGGSGYT,.,TRBV5-1
ASSDKAEQF,.,TRBV10-2
ASSTGGAGTEAF,TRBD1,TRBV5-1
ATSRLLAGVVGNEQF,TRBD2,TRBV15
ASSTGQVDNEKLF,TRBD1,TRBV5-1
ASSEGGFGTEAF,.,TRBV6-1
ASSLSGGTGDWVAF,TRBD1,TRBV13
ASSLSVGEEQF,.,TRBV5-1
ASSWDRGRNNEQF,TRBD1,TRBV27
ASSSEQGFEAF,TRBD1,TRBV6-4
ASSLLAGQGGGYT,.,TRBV7-9
ATNTRGGTEAF,.,TRBV2
ASSRAGQGGTIY,.,TRBV3-1/TRBV3-2
ASSPHSTDTQY,.,TRBV7-2
ASSEAGYDRNTEAF,.,TRBV6-1
ASSAVFTDTQY,.,TRBV10-1
ASSPGRSDDGYT,.,TRBV19
ASSIGGSENTEAF,.,TRBV19
ASRIKDRVSSPLH,.,TRBV21-1
SVVLYETQY,.,TRBV29-1
ASSLRTGGSGANVLT,TRBD1,TRBV7-3
ASSNPRDRGSYGYT,TRBD1,TRBV19
ASRARQGAFKNIQY,TRBD1,TRBV27
ASTKSWVGWETNYGYT,.,TRBV27
ASSSMDRAGDT,TRBD1,TRBV5-1
ASISGTSRTEAF,.,TRBV6-5
ASSLDRGTTNYGYT,TRBD1,TRBV5-4
AWGQGVNSPLH,.,TRBV30
ATSDPAPSGGTDTQY,TRBD2,TRBV24-1
ASSQGGVVQETQY,.,TRBV4-1
ASSYSWGEDTQY,.,TRBV6-5
ASAGQSSYNSPLH,.,TRBV2
ASLSGGRTEAF,TRBD1,TRBV19
ASSPGIQGSGNTIY,.,TRBV18